The 26 T cell receptor beta chains below all came from one sample that was sequenced in a study of beta chain features in type 1 diabetes. Overall study results and limits: TCRB CDR3 length was moderately but significantly reduced in all four CD4+ subsets of Type 1 diabetes patients.

Their cognate antigens are unknown. The whole isolated RNA underwent reverse transcription, so sequencing captured expressed TCRB transcripts. Using immunoSEQ multiplex PCR, the repertoire was profiled, and TCRdb retains in-frame clones only, with some absent. The table lists over 150,000 clones, 6.5% to 10% of them singletons. The specimen sequenced was central memory CD4+ T cells from blood. These receptors were obtained from a young woman with type 1 diabetes.

This chain connects TRBV9 to TRBJ1-2; D unclear. This CDR3 has 12 amino acids. With 4 bases removed from V and 8 bases from J, the gap between germline ends came to 12 bases. In germline, CDR1 is SGDLS, CDR2 YYNGEE. The CDR3 spells CASSPPDQGYTF. DNA for the CDR3: TGTGCCAGCAGCCCCCCAGATCAAGGCTACACCTTC.

This clone was counted only a few times. V gene TRBV4-3 combines with J gene TRBJ1-2; possibly TRBD1 for D (6 bases). CDR1 is LGHNA and CDR2 is YSLEER in the germline V gene. V gave up 4 bases and J gave up 4 bases, with 13 bases separating them. The CDR3 totals 14 residues. DNA of the CDR3: TGCGCCAGCAGCCCACCGGGACAACTCTATGGCTACACCTTC. It encodes CASSPPGQLYGYTF.

The sample holds a few counts of this clone. V and J are TRBV6-6 and TRBJ2-6; D call uncertain. Germline lookup yields CDR1 MNHNY and CDR2 SVGAGI (reference sequence). There are 14 residues in the CDR3. Trimming removed 0 bases from V and 4 bases from J, with 4 bases in between. CDR3 sequence (DNA): TGTGCCAGCAGTTACTCGGGCGGGGCCAACGTCCTGACTTTC. Its protein product is CASSYSGGANVLTF.

This clone was detected only a few times. J is TRBJ2-7 and V is TRBV4-2, with 7 bases fitting TRBD1. The CDR3 runs 15 residues. CDR1 LGHNA and CDR2 YNFKEQ come from the germline V gene. Trimming at V came to 4 bases and at J to 1 base, leaving 7 bases not matched to a gene. CDR3 loop: CASSPLGDRSYEQYF. DNA of the CDR3: TGTGCCAGCAGCCCCCTAGGGGACAGATCCTACGAGCAGTACTTC.

This clone has a handful of counts. Additional DNA sequences in this sample encode the identical CDR3. This sequence joins TRBV5-4 and TRBJ2-5; 9 bases match TRBD1. Germline CDR1 and CDR2: SGHNT and YYREEE (reference sequence). The CDR3 runs 14 residues. V shed 2 bases and J 5 bases; nucleotides not matched to a gene: 4. The CDR3 sequence is CASSLQGAGETQYF. In nucleotides, the CDR3 is TGTGCCAGCAGCTTACAGGGGGCCGGGGAGACCCAGTACTTC. The whole variable domain, remainder taken from reference TRBV5-4 and TRBJ2-5, is ETGVTQSPTHLIKTRGQQVTLRCSSQSGHNTVSWYQQALGQGPQFIFQYYREEENGRGNFPPRFSGLQFPNYSSELNVNALELDDSALYLCASSLQGAGETQYFGPGTRLLVL.

This chain joins TRBV25-1 and TRBJ1-5, with 8 bases lining up with TRBD1. The germline V gene encodes CDR1 MGHDK and CDR2 SYGVNS. This CDR3 is built from 14 residues. Trimming removed 7 bases from V and 2 bases from J; junction bases left unmatched: 4. The CDR3 coding sequence is TGTGCCAGCAAGGGGACAGGCGGCAATCAGCCCCAGCATTTT. It yields the protein CASKGTGGNQPQHF.

Points on this clone: Different DNA sequences within this sample yield the same CDR3. The gene calls are TRBV18 and TRBJ2-7; D unresolved. The CDR3 length is 11 residues. Germline V gene data show CDR1 as KGHSH and CDR2 as LQKENI. With 6 bases removed from V and 3 bases from J, the gap between germline ends came to 6 bases. CDR3 sequence (DNA): TGTGCCAGCTCGCCTAACTACGAGCAGTACTTC. Amino acid sequence: CASSPNYEQYF.

This clone was seen only a few times. This chain uses TRBV30 with TRBJ2-1, with 8 bases identical to TRBD1. V was pared by 4 bases and J by 6 bases, with 8 bases of the junction left unmatched. The CDR3 consists of 14 residues. CDR1 is GTSNPN, CDR2 SVGIG, per germline (reference sequence). The CDR3 is CAWTPDRVVNEQFF. CDR3 nucleotide sequence: TGTGCCTGGACCCCGGACAGGGTGGTCAATGAGCAGTTCTTC.

The chain combines TRBV4-3 with TRBJ1-2; unclear D gene. There are 13 residues in the CDR3. Trimming took off 0 bases at V and 4 bases at J, with 6 bases between the two ends. Per the germline V gene, CDR1 is LGHNA and CDR2 is YSLEER. The CDR3 sequence: CASSQDEGYGYTF. The CDR3 bases are TGCGCCAGCAGCCAAGATGAGGGCTATGGCTACACCTTC.

V gene TRBV13 combines with J gene TRBJ2-4, with D uncertain. In germline, CDR1 is PRHDT, CDR2 FYEKMQ (reference sequence). The CDR3 has 13 residues. Trimming pared 5 bases from V and 3 bases from J, leaving 8 bases between. The CDR3: CASSVHSKNIQYF. In DNA form, the CDR3 reads TGTGCCAGCAGCGTACACAGCAAAAACATTCAGTACTTC.

The chain recombines TRBV2 with TRBJ2-4; TRBD2 is a possible D gene (6 bases). This CDR3 region has 16 residues. Trimming removed 6 bases at V and 0 bases at J, with 15 bases between. Germline CDR1 reads SNHLY; CDR2 reads FYNNEI. CDR3 sequence reads: CASREGTILAKNIQYF. In nucleotides, the CDR3 is TGTGCCAGCAGGGAGGGTACGATCCTAGCCAAAAACATTCAGTACTTC. The full variable domain, with the rest looked up from reference TRBV2 and TRBJ2-4, is EPEVTQTPSHQVTQMGQEVILRCVPISNHLYFYWYRQILGQKVEFLVSFYNNEISEKSEIFDDQFSVERPDGSNFTLKIRSTKLEDSAMYFCASREGTILAKNIQYFGAGTRLSVL.

The J gene is TRBJ2-3, the V gene TRBV28, with 7 positions matching TRBD1. The germline V gene encodes CDR1 MDHEN and CDR2 SYDVKM. V was pared by 4 bases and J by 6 bases, with 4 bases of the junction left unmatched. The CDR3 is 13 amino acids. The CDR3 here is CASSSGQADTQYF. The CDR3 coding sequence is TGTGCCAGCAGTTCAGGACAGGCGGATACGCAGTATTTT.

This clone appeared a few times. V gene TRBV18 combines with J gene TRBJ2-5; D not certain. The germline V gene has CDR1 KGHSH and CDR2 LQKENI. The CDR3 is 14 residues long. V was shortened by 0 bases and J by 6 bases, with 11 bases between the two germline ends. Here the CDR3 DNA reads TGTGCCAGCTCACCACCAGGTGGGCAGCAGACCCAGTACTTC. The encoded protein is CASSPPGGQQTQYF.

The chain joins TRBV28 to TRBJ2-3; 11 bases agree with TRBD2. Trimming cost V 3 bases and J 2 bases; bases outside gene matches: 4. The CDR3 consists of 16 residues. Germline CDR1 reads MDHEN; CDR2 reads SYDVKM. CDR3 sequence reads: CASSLGTSGHTDTQYF. The CDR3 coding sequence is TGTGCCAGCAGTTTGGGGACTAGCGGACACACAGATACGCAGTATTTT.

This clone was found a few times. Germline is not matched at one junction end, which may reflect a read error. Other DNA sequences in this specimen translate into the identical CDR3. The chain recombines TRBV9 with TRBJ2-1, with no clear D. Germline-derived CDR1 and CDR2 are SGDLS and YYNGEE. This CDR3 is 13 amino acids long. The CDR3 DNA is TGTGCCAGCAGCGTAGGGGCCTATAATGAGCAGTTCTTC. Amino acid sequence: CASSVGAYNEQFF.

This clone has more than one count but fewer than ten. J is TRBJ1-1 and V is TRBV18; tentatively, D is TRBD1 (6 bases). V was pared by 5 bases and J by 1 base, with 8 bases between. The length of the CDR3 is 13 residues. CDR1 KGHSH and CDR2 LQKENI come from the germline V gene. The CDR3 loop reads CASSVTGNTEAFF. The CDR3 bases are TGTGCCAGCTCAGTGACAGGGAACACTGAAGCTTTCTTT.

The V and J genes are TRBV6-1 and TRBJ2-5; 7 bases match TRBD1. CDR1 is MNHNS and CDR2 is SASEGT in the germline V gene. Trimming took 6 bases from V and 4 from J; bases not matched to a gene: 5. The CDR3 contains 13 residues. Written as DNA, the CDR3 is TGTGCCAGCAGACAGGGGCTTCGAGAGACCCAGTACTTC. The encoded protein is CASRQGLRETQYF.

The chain combines TRBV9 with TRBJ2-1, with TRBD2 matching over 7 bases. Germline V gene data show CDR1 as SGDLS and CDR2 as YYNGEE. This CDR3 contains 15 residues. J lost 7 bases, V lost 5 bases, and 12 bases had no gene match. The CDR3, as DNA: TGTGCCAGCAGTCAAGGGGCGGGACTAAGAAATGAGCAGTTCTTC. The encoded protein is CASSQGAGLRNEQFF.

Only a few counts were recorded for this clone. The genes are TRBV5-4 and TRBJ1-2; a possible D gene is TRBD1 (5 bases). Per germline, CDR1 SGHNT and CDR2 YYREEE (reference sequence). V gave up 0 bases and J gave up 8 bases, with 14 bases separating them. The CDR3 length is 14 residues. The CDR3 is CASSLASGARGYTF. The CDR3 DNA is TGTGCCAGCAGCTTGGCAAGCGGGGCGCGGGGCTACACCTTC.

The chain has TRBV15 and TRBJ2-7; no firm D call. In germline, CDR1 is LNHNV, CDR2 YYDKDF (reference sequence). V was pared by 3 bases and J by 3 bases, with 12 bases between. This CDR3 is built from 14 residues. The CDR3 is CATSRRRENYEQYF. The CDR3 nucleotides are TGTGCCACCAGCAGGAGGCGAGAAAACTACGAGCAGTACTTC.

The chain joins TRBV4-3 to TRBJ1-6; possible D gene TRBD1, 5 bases. The ends were cut back, 3 bases at V and 8 bases at J, with 11 bases in the middle. This CDR3 region has 14 residues. CDR1 LGHNA and CDR2 YSLEER come from the germline V gene. The CDR3 spells CASSQGLNDSPLHF. CDR3 in DNA: TGCGCCAGCAGCCAGGGACTGAACGATTCACCCCTCCACTTT.

The chain links TRBV21-1 to TRBJ2-6; the tabulated D call, TRBD1, remains unverified against the DNA. TRBV21-1 is deemed a pseudogene. The length of the CDR3 is 17 residues. This CDR3 reads CASSKAFRASGANVLTF. The DNA of the CDR3 is TGTGCCAGCAGCAAAGCTTTCAGGGCCTCTGGGGCCAACGTCCTGACTTTC.

This clone was counted between two and nine times. The chain links TRBV29-1 to TRBJ1-1; TRBD1 aligns across 7 bases. CDR1 SQVTM and CDR2 ANQGSEA come from the germline V gene. The CDR3 is 12 residues long. Trimming at V came to 4 bases and at J to 10 bases, leaving 9 bases not matched to a gene. As DNA, the CDR3 is TGCAGCGTTGGACAGGGCGCGGACCGAGCTTTCTTT. Protein product: CSVGQGADRAFF.

The V and J genes are TRBV2 and TRBJ2-7; possible D gene TRBD1, 6 bases. V lost 4 bases and J 3 bases, leaving 13 bases between the germline ends. The germline CDR1 and CDR2 sequences are SNHLY and FYNNEI. The CDR3 spans 14 residues. CDR3 region: CASSGGRGHYEQYF. CDR3 sequence (DNA): TGTGCCAGCAGTGGTGGCAGGGGCCACTACGAGCAGTACTTC.

The rearrangement joins TRBV29-1 to TRBJ1-5; TRBD1 matches 7 bases. V lost 4 bases and J lost 6; bases outside the gene matches: 9. This CDR3 has 14 residues. CDR1 and CDR2 from the germline V gene are SQVTM and ANQGSEA. The CDR3 sequence is CSVVEGARGQPQHF. CDR3 sequence (DNA): TGCAGCGTTGTTGAGGGGGCGCGGGGTCAGCCCCAGCATTTT.

The chain combines TRBV27 with TRBJ2-1; 8 bases agree with TRBD1. CDR3 length: 16 amino acids. CDR1 is MNHEY, CDR2 SMNVEV, per germline (reference sequence). V was clipped by 4 bases and J by 2 bases; unmatched bases: 7. The CDR3 loop reads CASSWGEDRAYNEQFF. DNA for the CDR3: TGTGCCAGCAGTTGGGGAGAGGACAGGGCCTACAATGAGCAGTTCTTC.